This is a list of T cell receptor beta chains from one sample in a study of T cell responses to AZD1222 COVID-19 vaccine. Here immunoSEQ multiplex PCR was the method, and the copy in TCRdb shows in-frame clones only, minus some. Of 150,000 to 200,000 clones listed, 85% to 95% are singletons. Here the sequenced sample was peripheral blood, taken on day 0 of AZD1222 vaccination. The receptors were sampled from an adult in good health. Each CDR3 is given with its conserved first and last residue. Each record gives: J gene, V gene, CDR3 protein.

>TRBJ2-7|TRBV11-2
CASSLEPAGEQYF
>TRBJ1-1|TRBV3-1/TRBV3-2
CASSWTGNTEAFF
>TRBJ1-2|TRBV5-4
CASSLALDAGYTF
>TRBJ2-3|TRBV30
CAWSTPFLGLGTDTQYF
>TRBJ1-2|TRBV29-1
CSVERDDGYTF
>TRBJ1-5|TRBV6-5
CASSQHNQPQHF
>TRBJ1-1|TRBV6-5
CASISGQANTEAFF
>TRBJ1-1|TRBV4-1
CASSPNRAGSPPFF
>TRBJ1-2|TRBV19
CASTPNYGYTF
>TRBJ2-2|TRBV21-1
CASSKARGEGTGELFF
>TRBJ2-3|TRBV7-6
CASSPRWTAGPDTQYF
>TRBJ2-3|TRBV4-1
CASSQVRGMTDTQYF
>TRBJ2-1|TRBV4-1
CASSQYDRYNEQFF
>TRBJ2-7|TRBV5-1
CASSSWTGHPYEQYF
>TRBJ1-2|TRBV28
CASSFRDREYYGYTF
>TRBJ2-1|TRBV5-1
CASRTERTNEQFF
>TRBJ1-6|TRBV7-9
CASSLVAGSPLHF
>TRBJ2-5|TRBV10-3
CAISESGPPVETQYF
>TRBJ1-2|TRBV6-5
CATLGQPTYGYTF
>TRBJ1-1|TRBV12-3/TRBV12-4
CASSLVLSEAFF
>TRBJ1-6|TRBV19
CASSIRDGHNSPLHF
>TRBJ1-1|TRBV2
CASSPGGVVTEAFF
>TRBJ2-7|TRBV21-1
CASPESTGEIYEQYF
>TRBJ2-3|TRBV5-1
CASSLEVTDTQYF
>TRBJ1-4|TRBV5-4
CASSLVDNEKLFF
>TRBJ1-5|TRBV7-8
CASSLAGGLYSNQPQHF
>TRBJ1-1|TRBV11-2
CASSPRVYGIISNTEAFF
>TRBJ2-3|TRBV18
CASSPTPGPDTQYF
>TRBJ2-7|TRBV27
CASSSTGGFYEQYF
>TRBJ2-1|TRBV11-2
CASSLLFAAANEQFF
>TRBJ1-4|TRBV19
CASSIQGADEKLFF
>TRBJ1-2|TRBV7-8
CASSAFRDVPHYGYTF
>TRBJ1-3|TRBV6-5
CASSPMTTIYF
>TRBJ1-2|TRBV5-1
CASSLGNQGWGYTF
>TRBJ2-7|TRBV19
CASTDAGQGAGEQYF
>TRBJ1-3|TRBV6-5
CASSIGNTIYF
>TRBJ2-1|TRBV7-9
CASSSVHSVGNEQFF
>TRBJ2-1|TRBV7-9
CASSYGDNEQFF
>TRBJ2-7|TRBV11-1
CASSLFVGTSGVQYF
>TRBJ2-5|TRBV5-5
CASSFTGTSKETQYF
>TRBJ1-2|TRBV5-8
CASSLVGSPSSNYGYTF
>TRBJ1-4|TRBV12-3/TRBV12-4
CASAGSPNEKLFF
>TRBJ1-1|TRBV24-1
CATSDTGDRLNTEAFF
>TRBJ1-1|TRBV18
CASSPAGGLRNEAFF
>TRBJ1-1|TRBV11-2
CASRKTGAFRAFF
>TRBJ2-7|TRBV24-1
CATSATGQGVGYEQYF
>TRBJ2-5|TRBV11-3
CASSLGSPGETQYF
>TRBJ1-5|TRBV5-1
CASSLAPGGQPQHF
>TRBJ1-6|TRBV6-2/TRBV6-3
CASSKLGPGRNSPLHF
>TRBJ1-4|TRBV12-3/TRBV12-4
CASSFGEKLFF
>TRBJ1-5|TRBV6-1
CASSEKVVQPQHF
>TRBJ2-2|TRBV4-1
CASSSRVGVGELFF